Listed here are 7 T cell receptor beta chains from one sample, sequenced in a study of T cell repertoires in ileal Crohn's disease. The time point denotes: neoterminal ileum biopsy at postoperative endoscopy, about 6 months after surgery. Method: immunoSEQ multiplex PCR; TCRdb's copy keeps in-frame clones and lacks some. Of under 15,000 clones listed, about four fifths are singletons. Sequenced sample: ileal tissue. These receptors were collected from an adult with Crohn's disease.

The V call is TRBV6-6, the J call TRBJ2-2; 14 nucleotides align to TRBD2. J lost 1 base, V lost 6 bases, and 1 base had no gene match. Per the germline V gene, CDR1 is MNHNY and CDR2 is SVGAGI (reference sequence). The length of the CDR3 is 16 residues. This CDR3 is CASRGTSGGNTGELFF. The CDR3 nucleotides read TGTGCCAGCAGGGGGACTAGCGGGGGGAACACCGGGGAGCTGTTTTTT.

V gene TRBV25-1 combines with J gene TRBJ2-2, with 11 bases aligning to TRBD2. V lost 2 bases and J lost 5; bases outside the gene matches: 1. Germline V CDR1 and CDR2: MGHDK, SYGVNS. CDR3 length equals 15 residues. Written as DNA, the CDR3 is TGTGCCAGCAGTGAAAGGACTAGCGGGACCGGGGAGCTGTTTTTT. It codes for CASSERTSGTGELFF.

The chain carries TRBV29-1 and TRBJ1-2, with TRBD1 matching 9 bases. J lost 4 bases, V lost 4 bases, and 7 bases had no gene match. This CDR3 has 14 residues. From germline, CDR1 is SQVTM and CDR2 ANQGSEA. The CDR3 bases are TGCAGCGTTGGGGACAGGGATGGTAGCTATGGCTACACCTTC. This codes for CSVGDRDGSYGYTF.

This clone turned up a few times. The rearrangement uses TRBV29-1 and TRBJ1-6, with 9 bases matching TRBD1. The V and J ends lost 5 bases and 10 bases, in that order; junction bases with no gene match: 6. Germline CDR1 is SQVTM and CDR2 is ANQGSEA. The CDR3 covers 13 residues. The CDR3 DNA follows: TGCAGCGTTTCTCGGACAGGGGAATCACCCCTCCACTTT. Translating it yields CSVSRTGESPLHF. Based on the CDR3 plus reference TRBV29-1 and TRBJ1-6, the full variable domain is SAVISQKPSRDICQRGTSLTIQCQVDSQVTMMFWYRQQPGQSLTLIATANQGSEATYESGFVIDKFPISRPNLTFSTLTVSNMSPEDSSIYLCSVSRTGESPLHFGNGTRLTVT.

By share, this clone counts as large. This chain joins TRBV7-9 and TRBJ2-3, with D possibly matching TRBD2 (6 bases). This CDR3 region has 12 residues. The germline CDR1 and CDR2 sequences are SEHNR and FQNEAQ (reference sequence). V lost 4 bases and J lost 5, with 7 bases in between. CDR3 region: CASSYGGDTQYF. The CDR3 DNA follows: TGTGCCAGCAGCTACGGGGGAGATACGCAGTATTTT.

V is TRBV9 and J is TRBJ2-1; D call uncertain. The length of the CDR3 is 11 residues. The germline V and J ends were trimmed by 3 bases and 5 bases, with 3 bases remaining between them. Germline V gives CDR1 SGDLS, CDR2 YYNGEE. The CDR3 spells CASSDNNEQFF. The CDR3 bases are TGTGCCAGCAGCGACAACAATGAGCAGTTCTTC.

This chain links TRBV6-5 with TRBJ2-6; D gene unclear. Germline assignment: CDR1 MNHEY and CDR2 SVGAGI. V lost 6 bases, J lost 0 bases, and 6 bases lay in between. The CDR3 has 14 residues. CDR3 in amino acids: CASRQISGANVLTF. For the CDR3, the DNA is TGTGCCAGCAGACAGATCTCTGGGGCCAACGTCCTGACTTTC.